The present T cell receptor beta chain was sequenced within a study of quantifying T cell responses using KT2 cells. In the study overall: cDNA was made from DNase-treated RNA using alpha and beta constant primers. The second PCR ran as a qPCR until a predetermined fluorescence threshold was reached.

The V gene end was trimmed by 6 bases and the J gene end by 8 bases; junction bases not matched to a gene: 7. CDR1 and CDR2 (germline): SNHLY, FYNNEI. This CDR3 contains 13 residues. This clonotype was recorded many times. Its antigen remains unknown. Different KT2-to-PBMC ratios were created with a constant PBMC count. Each cDNA got a UMI-containing oligo ligated at its 3' end. The first PCR ran 3 to 5 cycles with an equimolar RC1.1 and RC1.2 beta primer mix. In TCRdb, the UMI-ligation and nested PCR reads were re-called with MiXCR into one record per CDR3 protein. The data contain over 40,000 distinct CDR3 sequences, around 10% of them seen just once; the ten biggest clones take up about 9.4%. General observations from the study: Even the lowest spike-in, about one KT2 cell per 100,000 PBMC, yielded detectable KT2 sequences.

The TCR sequence derives from a human donor. This chain connects TRBV2 to TRBJ2-1; TRBD1 matches 7 bases. Source material: PBMCs spiked with cells of the T cell clone KT2. CDR3 in DNA: TGTGCCAGCAGCGACTGGGGGACAGATGAGCAGTTCTTC. Its translation is CASSDWGTDEQFF.